Following are 8 T cell receptor beta chains from one sample sequenced in a study of control samples from healthy donors and cancer patients. The table came from immunoSEQ multiplex PCR; TCRdb's copy has only in-frame clones and leaves some out. The data hold roughly 43,000 clones, with roughly 94% observed a single time. Material for sequencing was blood. These receptors all stem from a man between 60 and 70 years old in good health.

The V and J genes are TRBV28 and TRBJ2-2, with 9 bases matching TRBD2. Losses at the gene ends were 8 bases for V and 6 bases for J; bases not matched to a gene: 10. Germline CDR1 reads MDHEN; CDR2 reads SYDVKM. This CDR3 has 15 residues. The CDR3 DNA sequence: TGTGCCAGCCTTAGCGGGAGAGCCCGTCCCGGGGAGCTGTTTTTT. Translated, it gives CASLSGRARPGELFF.

The rearrangement joins TRBV5-4 to TRBJ1-1; D call uncertain. Trimming left V 0 bases short and J 5 bases short, with 8 bases between. The CDR3 length is 13 residues. CDR1 is SGHNT and CDR2 is YYREEE in the germline V gene (reference sequence). For the CDR3, the DNA is TGTGCCAGCAGCTTGGTCGGACCTACTGAAGCTTTCTTT. Protein product: CASSLVGPTEAFF.

V gene TRBV5-4 combines with J gene TRBJ2-2; 9 bases line up with TRBD2. V gave up 4 bases and J gave up 4 bases; unmatched junction bases: 8. The CDR3 has 16 residues. Germline V gene data show CDR1 as SGHNT and CDR2 as YYREEE (reference sequence). CDR3 protein: CASSPGTSKGTGELFF. The CDR3 nucleotides read TGTGCCAGCAGCCCCGGGACTAGCAAGGGCACCGGGGAGCTGTTTTTT.

This chain links TRBV7-9 with TRBJ1-3; no clear D. V lost 5 bases to trimming and J lost 0 bases, with 11 bases between them. The CDR3 loop spans 15 amino acids. CDR1 SEHNR and CDR2 FQNEAQ come from the germline V gene (reference sequence). The CDR3 is CASSHTRSSGNTIYF. The DNA of the CDR3 is TGTGCCAGCAGCCATACTAGAAGCTCTGGAAACACCATATATTTT.

This rearrangement joins TRBV9 to TRBJ2-5; 7 nucleotides agree with TRBD2. CDR1 and CDR2 from the germline V gene are SGDLS and YYNGEE. V lost 0 bases and J lost 5; bases outside the gene matches: 10. This CDR3 contains 16 residues. The CDR3 protein is CASSVGSGGPRETQYF. The CDR3 DNA is TGTGCCAGCAGCGTAGGGTCGGGAGGCCCGCGGGAGACCCAGTACTTC.

The chain recombines TRBV5-1 with TRBJ1-3; D remains ambiguous. Looked up from germline, CDR1 is SGHRS and CDR2 is YFSETQ. The CDR3 contains 17 residues. Trimming stripped 4 bases from V and 0 bases from J, with 17 bases between. CDR3 DNA sequence: TGCGCCAGCAGCACGGGTCTCTCTGGGGACTCTGGAAACACCATATATTTT. Encoded protein: CASSTGLSGDSGNTIYF.

The chain has TRBV4-2 and TRBJ2-3, with a tentative D call TRBD1 (6 bases). CDR3 length: 16 amino acids. Trimming removed 0 bases from V and 2 bases from J, with 12 bases in between. The germline CDR1 and CDR2 sequences are LGHNA and YNFKEQ. CDR3 protein: CASSQDWRQATDTQYF. CDR3 DNA: TGTGCCAGCAGCCAAGATTGGCGACAGGCCACAGATACGCAGTATTTT.

The CDR3 DNA follows: TGTGCCAGCAGCCCGATACCGGGACCCTCAAACTCCTACAATGAGCAGTTCTTC. Amino acid sequence: CASSPIPGPSNSYNEQFF. The chain has TRBV4-2 and TRBJ2-1, with D possibly called TRBD1 or TRBD2 (5 bases each). From germline, CDR1 is LGHNA and CDR2 YNFKEQ. Trimming took off 4 bases at V and 0 bases at J, with 19 bases between the two ends. The CDR3 covers 18 residues.